The clone carrying this TCR beta chain was observed at least ten times. Antigen unknown. These data originate in a study of T-cell reconstitution after alpha-beta-depleted transplantation in children. This CDR3 comprises 15 residues. Germline values: CDR1 SGHTS, CDR2 YDEGEE. With 4 bases removed from V and 3 bases from J, the gap between germline ends came to 16 bases. Study findings and constraints: For some patients, TCRbeta diversity was high at day 60 because of recipient T cells and thymic progenitors that survived. Where alpha-beta T cells came from about two months after transplant was reportedly several hundred expanded graft clones.

During its preparation, the TCRbeta library received unique molecular identifiers. TCRdb reprocessed the PCR reads with MiXCR, giving one entry per CDR3 protein. The table records about 830,000 distinct CDR3 sequences, 15% to 20% of them present only once. This clonotype originated in a male patient between 10 and 17 years old who had a stem cell transplant for acute lymphoblastic leukemia, so the T cells may come from the graft donor. The chain links TRBV5-8 to TRBJ2-5; D unresolved. The sample consisted of PBMCs, mostly from graft donor cells, taken 360 days after TCRalphabeta/CD19-depleted stem cell transplant. The CDR3 sequence: CASSKEGLGKETQYF. The DNA for the CDR3 is TGTGCCAGCAGCAAGGAAGGTCTAGGTAAAGAGACCCAGTACTTC. Based on the CDR3 plus reference TRBV5-8 and TRBJ2-5, the full variable domain is EAGVTQSPTHLIKTRGQQATLRCSPISGHTSVYWYQQALGLGLQFLLWYDEGEERNRGNFPPRFSGRQFPNYSSELNVNALELEDSALYLCASSKEGLGKETQYFGPGTRLLVL.